The next 15 T cell receptor beta chains were all read from a single sample in a study of PD-1 blockade in classical Hodgkin lymphoma. The data were produced by immunoSEQ multiplex PCR, yet TCRdb's version contains in-frame clones alone and is incomplete. The table has about 97,000 clones, around 80% seen once. Each of the patients experienced relapse following autologous stem cell transplantation, and their brentuximab vedotin exposure differed. Sequences were derived from peripheral blood mononuclear cells (PBMCs), sampled at baseline. The origin of the receptors is a human donor with classical Hodgkin lymphoma.

This rearrangement joins TRBV2 to TRBJ1-5; D is possibly TRBD1 (6 bases). CDR3 length equals 15 residues. Germline V lookup: CDR1 SNHLY, CDR2 FYNNEI. Trimming stripped 5 bases from V and 4 bases from J, with 15 bases between. CDR3 in amino acids: CASSPMGGPNQPQHF. The DNA of the CDR3 is TGTGCCAGCAGTCCCATGGGGGGCCCGAATCAGCCCCAGCATTTT.

The CDR3 bases are TGCGCCAGCAGTGTCGGGGTGACCGGGGAGCTGTTTTTT. Amino acid sequence: CASSVGVTGELFF. The J gene is TRBJ2-2, the V gene TRBV10-1; TRBD2 is a possible D gene (5 bases). The CDR3 consists of 13 residues. Germline V CDR1 and CDR2: WNHNN, SYGVQD (reference sequence). V lost 4 bases, J lost 5 bases, and 8 bases lay in between.

This clone has more than one count but fewer than ten. The genes are TRBV27 and TRBJ1-2; 12 bases fit TRBD1. This CDR3 comprises 16 residues. CDR1 and CDR2 from the germline V gene are MNHEY and SMNVEV (reference sequence). V was clipped by 5 bases and J by 5 bases; unmatched bases: 9. For the CDR3, the DNA is TGTGCCAGCAGTCCAACGGGACAGGGGGCGCGATATGGCTACACCTTC. It encodes CASSPTGQGARYGYTF.

This clone has ten or more counts. The V and J genes are TRBV15 and TRBJ2-5; D is perhaps TRBD1 or TRBD2 (5 bases each). The CDR3 extends over 15 amino acids. Trimming removed 6 bases at V and 0 bases at J, with 14 bases between. Germline loops: CDR1 LNHNV, CDR2 YYDKDF (reference sequence). The CDR3 spells CATSVTGPDQETQYF. CDR3 in DNA: TGTGCCACCAGTGTAACGGGACCGGACCAAGAGACCCAGTACTTC.

The rearrangement links TRBV19 to TRBJ2-2; 8 nucleotides align to TRBD1. The CDR3 is 14 amino acids. Germline values: CDR1 LNHDA, CDR2 SQIVND (reference sequence). Germline trimming cut 8 bases from V and 6 bases from J; bases unmatched to any gene: 8. The CDR3 bases are TGTGCCAGTCAACCGGTACAGGGGGCCGGGGAGCTGTTTTTT. This sequence encodes CASQPVQGAGELFF.

This chain connects TRBV25-1 to TRBJ1-1; tentatively, D is TRBD1 (5 bases). The CDR3 runs to 15 residues. Germline V CDR1 and CDR2: MGHDK, SYGVNS. Trimming cost V 4 bases and J 1 base, with 13 bases left between them. The CDR3 DNA reads TGTGCCAGCAGTGTCGAGGCAGGGCGGAACACTGAAGCTTTCTTT. Translation gives CASSVEAGRNTEAFF.

The gene calls are TRBV15 and TRBJ2-1; 7 nucleotides align to TRBD2. Germline V gene sequence: CDR1 LNHNV, CDR2 YYDKDF (reference sequence). The CDR3 is made up of 16 amino acids. After removal of 5 bases from V and 9 bases from J, the junction contained 16 bases not matched to a gene. CDR3 DNA: TGTGCCACCAGCCGCCAGGCGAGCGGGATAGGAGGTGAGCAGTTCTTC. This sequence encodes CATSRQASGIGGEQFF. The entire variable domain, with the rest obtained from reference TRBV15 and TRBJ2-1, is as follows: DAMVIQNPRYQVTQFGKPVTLSCSQTLNHNVMYWYQQKSSQAPKLLFHYYDKDFNNEADTPDNFQSRRPNTSFCFLDIRSPGLGDTAMYLCATSRQASGIGGEQFFGPGTRLTVL.

The V call is TRBV28, the J call TRBJ1-2, with a tentative D call TRBD1 (6 bases). Germline V gene sequence: CDR1 MDHEN, CDR2 SYDVKM. Deletions cut 4 bases from V and 6 bases from J, with 15 bases between. CDR3 length: 14 amino acids. The CDR3 DNA reads as TGTGCCAGCAGTTCCCACGGGACATCCGATGGCTACACCTTC. This translates into CASSSHGTSDGYTF.

This clone was detected once. The chain employs TRBV6-1 and TRBJ1-1; maybe TRBD1 (5 bases). Per the germline V gene, CDR1 is MNHNS and CDR2 is SASEGT. This CDR3 is built from 15 residues. Trimming cost V 2 bases and J 1 base, with 11 bases left between them. CDR3: CASSEYGTGNTEAFF. Here the CDR3 DNA reads TGTGCCAGCAGTGAATACGGGACGGGGAACACTGAAGCTTTCTTT.

The CDR3 loop reads CASSLRREPRTDTQYF. The CDR3 DNA reads as TGTGCCAGCAGCCTTCGGAGGGAACCACGCACAGATACGCAGTATTTT. J is TRBJ2-3 and V is TRBV9; D is perhaps TRBD2 (6 bases). This CDR3 region has 16 residues. The V gene's germline CDR1 is SGDLS and CDR2 YYNGEE. V lost 4 bases to trimming and J lost 1 base, with 16 bases between them.

Turning to this clone: This CDR3 is also generated by other DNA sequences in the sample. V gene TRBV4-2 combines with J gene TRBJ1-2; D may be TRBD1 (5 bases). The CDR3 spans 12 residues. V was pared by 3 bases and J by 3 bases, with 5 bases between. Germline V gives CDR1 LGHNA, CDR2 YNFKEQ. The CDR3 coding sequence is TGTGCCAGCAGCCAGGGGGACTATGGCTACACCTTC. Its translation: CASSQGDYGYTF.

The rearrangement joins TRBV19 to TRBJ2-2; D is possibly TRBD2 (7 bases). Germline assignment: CDR1 LNHDA and CDR2 SQIVND (reference sequence). The V and J ends lost 3 bases and 3 bases respectively, with 11 bases between them. The CDR3 spans 15 residues. CDR3 bases: TGTGCCAGTAGTATGAGGGGGGGCGACACCGGGGAGCTGTTTTTT. Protein: CASSMRGGDTGELFF.

The V gene is TRBV27, the J gene TRBJ1-5; D unclear. Germline loops: CDR1 MNHEY, CDR2 SMNVEV (reference sequence). V was cut by 4 bases and J by 7 bases, with 14 bases left in between. This CDR3 has 14 residues. The CDR3 DNA sequence: TGTGCCAGCAGTTCAAGTTCAGGACCACAGCCCCAGCATTTT. Protein product: CASSSSSGPQPQHF.

The V gene is TRBV30, the J gene TRBJ1-5; D may be TRBD1 (6 bases). Germline V gene sequence: CDR1 GTSNPN, CDR2 SVGIG (reference sequence). This CDR3 has 14 amino acids. Trimming shortened V by 2 bases and J by 6 bases, and 14 bases separated the two germline ends. CDR3 sequence: CAWSINRAGQPQHF. CDR3 DNA: TGTGCCTGGAGTATCAACAGGGCAGGTCAGCCCCAGCATTTT.

The rearrangement joins TRBV7-6 to TRBJ1-1; 9 bases are a match to TRBD1. CDR3 size: 19 residues. V gave up 0 bases and J gave up 4 bases; unmatched junction bases: 15. The germline CDR1 and CDR2 sequences are SGHVS and FNYEAQ. This chain's CDR3 is CASSLAPLGQGIGGTEAFF. Here the CDR3 DNA reads TGTGCCAGCAGCTTAGCCCCGTTAGGACAGGGGATCGGGGGCACTGAAGCTTTCTTT.